This TCR beta chain derives from a study of T cells in Graves' hyperthyroidism and ophthalmopathy. The wider study: Sampling of peripheral blood happened at initial diagnosis, prior to any treatment.

This clonotype was detected a few times. The V gene end was trimmed by 0 bases and the J gene end by 3 bases; junction bases not matched to a gene: 9. The CDR3 has 19 amino acids. In germline, CDR1 is LGHNA, CDR2 YNFKEQ. The source material, RNA transcripts, was used to amplify TCR beta CDR3 regions. The HTBI set primed first-round TCR CDR3 RT-PCR. A single record per CDR3 protein comes from TCRdb applying MiXCR to the multiplex PCR reads. The sample includes a few hundred thousand distinct CDR3 sequences, less than 20% seen only once; the top ten take approximately 7%. The rearrangement uses TRBV4-2 and TRBJ2-2, with TRBD2 identical over 11 bases. The sequencing input was blood. The receptor's source is a woman in her twenties or thirties with Graves' hyperthyroidism. This CDR3 is CASSQDMVAGGPDTGELFF. CDR3 coding DNA: TGTGCCAGCAGCCAAGATATGGTAGCGGGAGGGCCTGACACCGGGGAGCTGTTTTTT.